The 25 T cell receptor beta chains given below trace back to one sample, sequenced in a study of OX40 agonist ivuxolimab in advanced cancers. Measured with immunoSEQ multiplex PCR; TCRdb has only the in-frame clones, and not every one. This repertoire shows approximately 87,000 clones, 91% found once; its top ten account for over 0.7%. The material was CD4+ or CD8+ T cells sorted from blood, obtained in a trial of the OX40 agonist ivuxolimab. The receptors were sampled from an adult with an advanced solid tumor such as melanoma, head and neck, liver or kidney cancer.

J is TRBJ2-5 and V is TRBV6-5; D unclear. The CDR3 extends over 14 amino acids. V was pared by 4 bases and J by 5 bases, with 14 bases between. Germline CDR1 reads MNHEY; CDR2 reads SVGAGI. The CDR3 DNA sequence: TGTGCCAGCAGTTCCAGCGACTGGCACGAGACCCAGTACTTC. It yields the protein CASSSSDWHETQYF.

This clone came up once. The V call is TRBV28, the J call TRBJ2-5, with D tentatively TRBD1 or TRBD2 (5 bases each). The CDR3 runs 15 residues. V was cut by 1 base and J by 2 bases, with 11 bases left in between. The germline V gene has CDR1 MDHEN and CDR2 SYDVKM. The CDR3 nucleotides read TGTGCCAGCAGTTTATCCGGGACCGAGCAAGAGACCCAGTACTTC. This gives the protein CASSLSGTEQETQYF.

The chain links TRBV11-2 to TRBJ2-3; D may be TRBD2 (5 bases). Between the trimmed V and J ends, which lost 7 bases and 1 base, there was a span of 15 bases. The CDR3 spans 15 residues. The germline CDR1 and CDR2 sequences are SGHAT and FQNNGV. The CDR3 loop reads CASTRFVGGTDTQYF. In nucleotides, the CDR3 is TGTGCCAGCACCCGCTTTGTGGGAGGCACAGATACGCAGTATTTT.

The V gene is TRBV6-6, the J gene TRBJ2-2, with 10 bases that match TRBD1. Germline V lookup: CDR1 MNHNY, CDR2 SVGAGI (reference sequence). The CDR3 runs 15 residues. V shed 5 bases, J shed 5 bases, and the junction held 5 bases outside the gene matches. DNA of the CDR3: TGTGCCAGCAGTGGGACAGGGGTAGATACCGGGGAGCTGTTTTTT. This translates into CASSGTGVDTGELFF.

This clone has a handful of counts. The chain combines TRBV7-3 with TRBJ2-1, with D possibly TRBD2 on 6 matching bases. Germline V gene sequence: CDR1 SGHTA, CDR2 FQGTGA. CDR3 length equals 15 residues. V lost 6 bases and J 0 bases, leaving 12 bases between the germline ends. The CDR3 region has the DNA TGTGCCAGCAGTACCTCCGGGGGCTCCTACAATGAGCAGTTCTTC. It is translated as CASSTSGGSYNEQFF.

The rearrangement links TRBV4-3 to TRBJ2-7, with a weak D call TRBD2 (7 bases). Germline V gene lookup returns CDR1 LGHNA and CDR2 YSLEER. The V and J ends lost 0 bases and 7 bases respectively, with 16 bases between them. The CDR3 has 15 amino acids. The CDR3 nucleotides are TGCGCCAGCAGCCAAGATGGGGGGGCCTCGGGGGAGCAGTACTTC. Encoded protein: CASSQDGGASGEQYF.

This sequence joins TRBV19 and TRBJ1-6, with 7 bases that match TRBD1. CDR3 size: 15 residues. Trimming took 3 bases from V and 6 from J; bases not matched to a gene: 5. CDR1 LNHDA and CDR2 SQIVND come from the germline V gene (reference sequence). The CDR3: CASSIDREGNSPLHF. The CDR3 coding sequence is TGTGCCAGTAGTATCGACAGGGAGGGTAATTCACCCCTCCACTTT.

V is TRBV11-2 and J is TRBJ2-2, with TRBD2 matching over 10 bases. The CDR3 is made up of 15 amino acids. The ends lost 5 bases at V and 1 base at J; junction bases unmatched: 1. Germline V gives CDR1 SGHAT, CDR2 FQNNGV. The DNA of the CDR3 is TGTGCCAGCAGCCGACTAGCGGGGAACACCGGGGAGCTGTTTTTT. Protein product: CASSRLAGNTGELFF.

This clone was detected only once. CDR3 coding DNA: TGTGCCAGCAGTACCGGGACAGACTACGAGCAGTACTTC. Amino acid sequence: CASSTGTDYEQYF. The gene calls are TRBV7-2 and TRBJ2-7, with 7 bases matching TRBD1. This CDR3 spans 13 amino acids. V dropped 6 bases and J dropped 3; count of bases not matched to a gene: 5. Germline V CDR1 and CDR2: SGHTA, FQGNSA.

The CDR3 DNA sequence: TGTGCCAGCAGCCTCAGGGAGAGGGGTAACACTGAAGCTTTCTTT. It encodes CASSLRERGNTEAFF. The chain carries TRBV5-5 and TRBJ1-1; a weak D match, TRBD1 (5 bases). Per germline, CDR1 SGHKS and CDR2 YYEKEE (reference sequence). Trimming pared 4 bases from V and 2 bases from J, leaving 15 bases between. CDR3 length: 15 residues.

The CDR3 loop reads CAWTVGTGSYNEQFF. The CDR3 DNA reads as TGTGCCTGGACCGTCGGGACAGGGAGTTACAATGAGCAGTTCTTC. This chain links TRBV30 with TRBJ2-1; 9 bases are shared with TRBD1. Germline lookup yields CDR1 GTSNPN and CDR2 SVGIG (reference sequence). This CDR3 is 15 amino acids long. V lost 4 bases and J lost 4; bases outside the gene matches: 8.

This clone was counted between two and nine times. The rearrangement links TRBV19 to TRBJ1-5; D is undetermined. The germline V gene has CDR1 LNHDA and CDR2 SQIVND (reference sequence). Deletions cut 7 bases from V and 0 bases from J, with 13 bases between. The CDR3 sequence is 15 residues long. This CDR3 reads CASIARPFSNQPQHF. CDR3 DNA: TGTGCCAGTATCGCCCGTCCCTTTAGCAATCAGCCCCAGCATTTT.

The gene calls are TRBV11-3 and TRBJ2-3, with D tentatively TRBD1 or TRBD2 (5 bases each). The CDR3 has 15 amino acids. Germline V gene sequence: CDR1 SGHNT, CDR2 YENEEA. Trimming took 5 bases from V and 4 from J, leaving 16 bases between them. CDR3 sequence reads: CASSIGTVRPDTQYF. The CDR3 DNA sequence: TGTGCCAGCAGCATCGGGACGGTTCGGCCAGATACGCAGTATTTT.

The CDR3 nucleotides read TGCGCCAGCAGCTTGGCCGGGATCAGTGGTGAAAAACTGTTTTTT. Amino acid sequence: CASSLAGISGEKLFF. This chain links TRBV5-1 with TRBJ1-4; D is unclear. The CDR3 consists of 15 residues. V gave up 0 bases and J gave up 7 bases, with 13 bases separating them. Germline CDR1 and CDR2: SGHRS and YFSETQ.

The rearrangement joins TRBV30 to TRBJ2-7; TRBD1 aligns across 9 bases. Germline V gene data show CDR1 as GTSNPN and CDR2 as SVGIG (reference sequence). The CDR3 is made up of 12 amino acids. After removal of 5 bases from V and 1 base from J, the junction contained 0 bases not matched to a gene. The CDR3 sequence is CAWGTGSYEQYF. The CDR3 DNA follows: TGTGCCTGGGGGACAGGGTCCTACGAGCAGTACTTC.

The V gene is TRBV10-3, the J gene TRBJ1-5; 9 positions agree with TRBD1. The germline V gene has CDR1 ENHRY and CDR2 SYGVKD. The CDR3 runs to 13 residues. The J segment lost 3 bases and the V segment lost 9 bases, leaving 3 bases of the junction unmatched. CDR3 residues: CAMGDRDNQPQHF. DNA of the CDR3: TGTGCCATGGGGGACAGGGACAATCAGCCCCAGCATTTT.

This chain's CDR3 is CSVREGAYTF. The CDR3 nucleotides are TGCAGCGTGAGGGAAGGGGCCTACACCTTC. The rearrangement links TRBV29-1 to TRBJ1-2; possibly TRBD1 for D (5 bases). Trimming stripped 6 bases from V and 10 bases from J, with 12 bases between. This CDR3 contains 10 residues. Germline CDR1 is SQVTM and CDR2 is ANQGSEA.

The chain is built from TRBV25-1 and TRBJ1-3; no clear D. Trimming left V 1 base short and J 10 bases short, with 8 bases between. This CDR3 comprises 12 residues. Germline-derived CDR1 and CDR2 are MGHDK and SYGVNS. In DNA form, the CDR3 reads TGTGCCAGCAGTGAATCCCACCTAACCATATATTTT. It encodes CASSESHLTIYF.

The chain couples TRBV6-6 to TRBJ2-5; TRBD2 is a possible D gene (5 bases). The J call may be in error: the DNA end matches TRBJ2-7 better. Per the germline V gene, CDR1 is MNHNY and CDR2 is SVGAGI (reference sequence). This CDR3 has 13 residues. The CDR3: CASSYGRTYEQYF. The CDR3 DNA reads TGTGCCAGCAGTTACGGGAGAACCTACGAGCAGTACTTC.

The chain is built from TRBV19 and TRBJ2-3, with D unclear. The germline V gene encodes CDR1 LNHDA and CDR2 SQIVND (reference sequence). Trimming left V 5 bases short and J 3 bases short, with 18 bases between. This CDR3 has 16 residues. The CDR3 DNA sequence: TGTGCCAGTAGTCCCCAAAGACAACCCGGGACAGATACGCAGTATTTT. It codes for CASSPQRQPGTDTQYF.

To note about this clone: Relative to the germline gene, one junction end is altered; a read error may explain this. J is TRBJ2-3 and V is TRBV7-7; possibly TRBD1 or TRBD2 for D (5 bases each). CDR1 and CDR2 from the germline V gene are SSHAT and FNYEAQ (reference sequence). CDR3 length: 15 residues. CDR3 protein: CASSSGRGGTDTQYF. CDR3 bases: TGTGCTAGCAGCTCAGGACGAGGGGGCACAGATACGCAGTATTTT.

This chain links TRBV5-1 with TRBJ2-7, with D tentatively TRBD1 (6 bases). Trimming removed 7 bases at V and 0 bases at J, with 11 bases between. Germline lookup yields CDR1 SGHRS and CDR2 YFSETQ. This CDR3 has 13 residues. DNA of the CDR3: TGCGCCAGCCATAAGGGGGACTCCTACGAGCAGTACTTC. This encodes CASHKGDSYEQYF.

The rearrangement links TRBV4-2 to TRBJ2-5; weak D call: TRBD1 (5 bases). The V and J ends lost 0 bases and 0 bases respectively, with 14 bases between them. This CDR3 is built from 17 residues. Germline V CDR1 and CDR2: LGHNA, YNFKEQ. CDR3 loop: CASSQEVIGHYQETQYF. The CDR3 DNA follows: TGTGCCAGCAGCCAAGAGGTGATAGGACACTACCAAGAGACCCAGTACTTC.

V gene TRBV5-6 combines with J gene TRBJ2-7; no clear D gene. The length of the CDR3 is 13 residues. Germline assignment: CDR1 SGHDT and CDR2 YYEEEE. The V end lost 0 bases, the J end lost 7 bases, and 11 bases lay between the germline ends. CDR3 sequence: CASSLGSSREQYF. The CDR3 region has the DNA TGTGCCAGCAGCTTGGGGTCTTCTCGGGAGCAGTACTTC.

The V and J genes are TRBV12-5 and TRBJ2-7; TRBD1 or TRBD2 may be the D gene (5 bases each). Trimming cost V 9 bases and J 9 bases, with 15 bases left between them. Germline CDR1 is LGHNT and CDR2 is FRNRAP. CDR3 length: 11 residues. The CDR3, as DNA: TGTGCTAGCACCGGGATAGGGGCGCAGTACTTC. Translation: CASTGIGAQYF.